This TCR beta chain appears in the sequencing data of a study of T cell responses to AZD1222 COVID-19 vaccine. Whole-study context: Pooled together were second doses at about 4 or about 12 weeks.

The V and J ends lost 6 bases and 0 bases respectively, with 6 bases between them. This CDR3 is built from 13 residues. Germline CDR1 reads MDHEN; CDR2 reads SYDVKM. TCRdb's copy holds only in-frame clones and misses some; the assay was immunoSEQ multiplex PCR. The data hold more than 100,000 clones, with 88% observed a single time. Findings of the study overall: Of spike-specific TCRs, nearly half reportedly target regions left unmutated in variants.

Of note for this clone: Its antigen is unknown.

The rearrangement joins TRBV28 to TRBJ1-5, with D unresolved. The sample in question was peripheral blood, obtained on day 0 of AZD1222 vaccination. The sequence derives from an adult in good health. This CDR3 is CASRGTSNQPQHF. The CDR3 DNA follows: TGTGCCAGCAGGGGCACTAGCAATCAGCCCCAGCATTTT.